A few counts support the clone carrying this T cell receptor beta chain. No antigen is known for it. The data are from a study of blood T cells in healthy people across ages. The study, taken as a whole, reports: TCR beta diversity per million T cells fell roughly linearly with age.

Using a J-beta primer mix together with a sample-barcoded 5' primer, a second PCR was run for about 6 to 11 cycles. Tags on each cDNA molecule came from a template-switch adaptor with 12 random nucleotides. TCRdb processed the 5' RACE reads anew with MiXCR; each CDR3 protein has one entry. The table shows some 930,000 distinct CDR3 sequences, with around 29% occurring only once. The CDR3 runs 15 residues. Germline CDR1 SGHTA, CDR2 FQGNSA. With 4 bases removed from V and 5 bases from J, the gap between germline ends came to 17 bases. This sample also belongs to another study, concerning T cells of mothers and their children. That paper adds: At about 1.5 ug per 15 ul, all of the extracted RNA went into cDNA synthesis. There were no persistent microchimeric T cell clones detected.

This chain uses TRBV7-2 with TRBJ2-5, with D possibly TRBD1 on 5 matching bases. The TCR was taken from a woman aged 40 to 55 in good health. Sequenced material: blood. The chain's CDR3 is CASSYGGRSGETQYF. CDR3 coding DNA: TGTGCCAGCAGCTATGGCGGCAGGTCAGGGGAGACCCAGTACTTC.